This T cell receptor (beta chain) was sequenced in a study of blood T cell repertoires in COVID-19. Turning to the study itself: From the United States, Italy and Spain came samples of acute and convalescent COVID-19.

The CDR3 runs to 18 residues. Produced via immunoSEQ multiplex PCR; TCRdb's table is partial and in-frame only. The repertoire holds about 140,000 clones, 88% seen once, with 10% in the top ten. The specimen sequenced was peripheral blood. This TCR derives from a man aged 45-65 years with active or convalescent COVID-19. This sequence joins TRBV21-1 and TRBJ2-3; whether TRBD2, the table's D call, matches the DNA was not checked. TRBV21-1 is a pseudogene. The CDR3 region is CASSKEKCSSGRRDTQYF. In nucleotides, the CDR3 is TGTGCCAGCAGCAAAGAAAAGTGTTCTAGCGGGAGAAGAGATACGCAGTATTTT.